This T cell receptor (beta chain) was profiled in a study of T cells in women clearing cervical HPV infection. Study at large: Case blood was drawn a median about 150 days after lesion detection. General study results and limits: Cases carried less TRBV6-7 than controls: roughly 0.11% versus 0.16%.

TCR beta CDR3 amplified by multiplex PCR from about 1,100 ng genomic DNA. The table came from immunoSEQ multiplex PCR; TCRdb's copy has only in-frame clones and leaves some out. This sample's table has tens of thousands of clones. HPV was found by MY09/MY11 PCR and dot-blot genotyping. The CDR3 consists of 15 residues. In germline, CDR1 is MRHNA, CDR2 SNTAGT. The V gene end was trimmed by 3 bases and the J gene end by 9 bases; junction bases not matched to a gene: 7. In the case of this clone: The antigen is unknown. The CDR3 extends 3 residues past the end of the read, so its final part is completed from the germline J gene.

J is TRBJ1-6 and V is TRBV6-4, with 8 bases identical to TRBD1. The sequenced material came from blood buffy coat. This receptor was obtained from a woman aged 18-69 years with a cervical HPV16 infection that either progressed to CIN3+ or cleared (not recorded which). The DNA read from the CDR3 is TGTGCCAGCAGTGAGGGCAGGGGGCTAGGTTCACCC. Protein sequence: CASSEGRGLGSP. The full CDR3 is CASSEGRGLGSPLHF.